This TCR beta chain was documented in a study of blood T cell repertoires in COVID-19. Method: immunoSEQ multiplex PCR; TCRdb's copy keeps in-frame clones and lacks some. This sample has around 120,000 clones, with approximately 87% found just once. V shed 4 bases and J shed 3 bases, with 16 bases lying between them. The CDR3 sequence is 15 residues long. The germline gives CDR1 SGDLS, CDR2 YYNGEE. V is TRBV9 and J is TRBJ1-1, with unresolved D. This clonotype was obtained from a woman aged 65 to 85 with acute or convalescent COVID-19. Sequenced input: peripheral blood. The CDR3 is CASSPQTRGYTEAFF. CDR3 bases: TGTGCCAGCAGCCCACAGACACGAGGGTACACTGAAGCTTTCTTT.